The source of this T cell receptor (beta chain) is a study of T cell repertoires in cytomegalovirus infection (dated 2019 in TCRdb). As for the study more broadly: Because public TCR beta signatures pointed to carriage of CMV infection together with the matching HLA type, the HLA type of each donor mattered for the analysis.

The paper's findings and limits, for the study overall: The ex vivo response was dominated by HLA-C-restricted CMV-specific TCR beta clonotypes, which also provided the single most frequent clonotype in two of eight donors. Carriers of CMV infection plus the relevant HLA type were discriminated by the cumulative frequency of public TCR beta family members in the study cohort and in an independent 352-donor cohort.

The instrument was an Illumina HiSeq 1500. TCRdb cleaned the public reads at Q25 with fastp, built clones with MiXCR and kept in-frame beta chains. One record per CDR3 amino acid sequence lists the most common genes and DNA. The sample yields approximately 630,000 distinct CDR3 sequences; approximately 24% were counted once. The ten largest clones add up to around 8% of the sample. This clonotype was recorded many times. What this receptor recognizes is not known. There are no base qualities to consult, and no much larger clone falls within one base. Germline trimming: 0 bases from V, 4 bases from J; junction bases outside gene matches: 5. The germline V gene provides CDR1 ENHRY and CDR2 SYGVKD. The CDR3 sequence holds 16 residues, the cysteine and phenylalanine included. Only the CDR3 region is kept as DNA, spanning 48 bases read in frame from base 1.

This receptor was taken from a human donor in good health (CMV status not recorded). Some clones in this sample may be carry-over from other donors' samples. The source material was CD8+ T cells from PBMCs. The chain was built from TRBV10-3 and TRBJ2-1, with 8 bases aligning to TRBD2. The bases read TGTGCCATCAGTGAGTCCGGGACTAGTGAGTACAATGAGCAGTTCTTC. Its translation reads: CAISESGTSEYNEQFF.